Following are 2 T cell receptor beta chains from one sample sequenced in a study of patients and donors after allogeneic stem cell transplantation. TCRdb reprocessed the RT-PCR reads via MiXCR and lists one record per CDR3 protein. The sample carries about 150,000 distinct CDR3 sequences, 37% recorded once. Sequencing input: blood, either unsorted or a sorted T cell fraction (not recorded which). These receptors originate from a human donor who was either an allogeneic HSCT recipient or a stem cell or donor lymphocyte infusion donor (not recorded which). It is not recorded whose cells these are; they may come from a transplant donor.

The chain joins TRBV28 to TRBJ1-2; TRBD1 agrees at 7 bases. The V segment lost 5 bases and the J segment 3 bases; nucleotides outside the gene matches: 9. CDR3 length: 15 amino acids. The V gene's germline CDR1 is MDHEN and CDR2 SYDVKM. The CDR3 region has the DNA TGTGCCAGCAGTCCTCCCTTCGGACAGGACTATGGCTACACCTTC. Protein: CASSPPFGQDYGYTF.

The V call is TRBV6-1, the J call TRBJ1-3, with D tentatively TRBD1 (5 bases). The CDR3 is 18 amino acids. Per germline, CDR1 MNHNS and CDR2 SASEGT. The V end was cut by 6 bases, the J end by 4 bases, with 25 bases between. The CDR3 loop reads CASRIPGTFKSSGNTIYF. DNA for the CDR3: TGTGCCAGCAGGATCCCCGGGACCTTTAAAAGTTCAGGAAACACCATATATTTT.